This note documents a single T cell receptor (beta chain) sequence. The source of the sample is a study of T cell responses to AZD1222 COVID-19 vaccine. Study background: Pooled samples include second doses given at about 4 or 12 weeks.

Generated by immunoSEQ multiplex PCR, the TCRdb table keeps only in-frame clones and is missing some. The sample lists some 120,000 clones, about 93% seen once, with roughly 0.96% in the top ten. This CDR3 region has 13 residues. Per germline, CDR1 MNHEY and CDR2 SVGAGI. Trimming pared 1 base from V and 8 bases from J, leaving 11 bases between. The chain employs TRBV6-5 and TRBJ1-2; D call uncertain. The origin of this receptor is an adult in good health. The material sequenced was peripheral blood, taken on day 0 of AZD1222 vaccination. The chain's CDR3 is CASSYFSRSGYTF. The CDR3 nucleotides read TGTGCCAGCAGTTACTTTTCCAGGAGCGGCTACACCTTC.